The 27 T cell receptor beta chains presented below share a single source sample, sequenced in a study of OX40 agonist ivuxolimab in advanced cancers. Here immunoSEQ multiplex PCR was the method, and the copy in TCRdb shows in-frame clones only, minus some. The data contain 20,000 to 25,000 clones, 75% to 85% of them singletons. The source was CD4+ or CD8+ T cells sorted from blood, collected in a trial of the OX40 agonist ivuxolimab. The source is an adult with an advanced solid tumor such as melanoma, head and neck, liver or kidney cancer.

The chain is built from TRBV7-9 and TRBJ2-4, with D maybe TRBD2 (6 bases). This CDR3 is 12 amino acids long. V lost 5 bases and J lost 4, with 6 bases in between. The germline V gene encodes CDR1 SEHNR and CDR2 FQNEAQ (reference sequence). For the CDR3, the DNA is TGTGCCAGCAGCAGCGGGAAAAACATTCAGTACTTC. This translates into CASSSGKNIQYF.

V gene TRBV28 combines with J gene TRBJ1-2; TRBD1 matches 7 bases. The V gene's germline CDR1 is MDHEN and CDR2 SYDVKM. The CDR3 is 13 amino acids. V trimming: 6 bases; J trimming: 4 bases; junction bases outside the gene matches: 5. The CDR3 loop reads CASRATGVYGYTF. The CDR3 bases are TGTGCCAGCAGGGCCACAGGGGTCTATGGCTACACCTTC.

Here the CDR3 DNA reads TGTGCCAGCAGACTAGTTTCCTACGAGCAGTACTTC. This codes for CASRLVSYEQYF. The V gene is TRBV2, the J gene TRBJ2-7; weak D call: TRBD2 (5 bases). Germline V gene sequence: CDR1 SNHLY, CDR2 FYNNEI. Trimming took off 6 bases at V and 1 base at J, with 7 bases between the two ends. The length of the CDR3 is 12 residues.

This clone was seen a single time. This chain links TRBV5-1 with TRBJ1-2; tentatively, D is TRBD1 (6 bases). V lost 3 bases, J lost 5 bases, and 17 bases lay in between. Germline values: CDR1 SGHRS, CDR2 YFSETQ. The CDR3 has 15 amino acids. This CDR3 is CASSSELGAGYGYTF. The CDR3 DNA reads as TGCGCCAGCAGCTCGGAGCTGGGGGCAGGGTATGGCTACACCTTC. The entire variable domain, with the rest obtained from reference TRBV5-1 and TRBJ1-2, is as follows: KAGVTQTPRYLIKTRGQQVTLSCSPISGHRSVSWYQQTPGQGLQFLFEYFSETQRNKGNFPGRFSGRQFSNSRSEMNVSTLELGDSALYLCASSSELGAGYGYTFGSGTRLTVV.

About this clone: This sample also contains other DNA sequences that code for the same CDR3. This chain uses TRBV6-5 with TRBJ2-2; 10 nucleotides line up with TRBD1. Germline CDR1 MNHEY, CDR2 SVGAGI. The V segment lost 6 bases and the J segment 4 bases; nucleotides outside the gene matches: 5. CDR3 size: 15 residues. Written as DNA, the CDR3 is TGTGCCAGCAGGGTGGGACAGGGGTTCACCGGGGAGCTGTTTTTT. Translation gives CASRVGQGFTGELFF.

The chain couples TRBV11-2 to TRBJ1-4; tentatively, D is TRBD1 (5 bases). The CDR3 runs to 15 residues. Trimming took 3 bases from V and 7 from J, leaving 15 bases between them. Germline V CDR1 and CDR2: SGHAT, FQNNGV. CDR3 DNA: TGTGCCAGCAGCTTCCGGGGCAGGGAGACTGAAAAACTGTTTTTT. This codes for CASSFRGRETEKLFF.

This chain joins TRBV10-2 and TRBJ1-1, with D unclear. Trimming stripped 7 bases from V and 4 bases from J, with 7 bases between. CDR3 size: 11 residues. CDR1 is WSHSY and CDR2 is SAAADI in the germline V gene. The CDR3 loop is CASMPGTEAFF. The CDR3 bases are TGCGCCAGCATGCCGGGCACTGAAGCTTTCTTT.

The CDR3 nucleotides read TGTGCCAGCAGGGTCAGACAGGTGCTTTACGAGCAGTACTTC. Its translation: CASRVRQVLYEQYF. V gene TRBV2 combines with J gene TRBJ2-7, with D tentatively TRBD1 (6 bases). Germline V gene lookup returns CDR1 SNHLY and CDR2 FYNNEI. V was clipped by 6 bases and J by 4 bases, with 16 bases between them. The CDR3 has 14 residues.

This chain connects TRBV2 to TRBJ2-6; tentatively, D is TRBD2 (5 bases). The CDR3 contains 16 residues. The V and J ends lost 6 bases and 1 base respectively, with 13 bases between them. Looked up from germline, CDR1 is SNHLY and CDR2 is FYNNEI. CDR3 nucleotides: TGTGCCAGCAGCAGTTATCGAGGGTCTGGGGCCAACGTCCTGACTTTC. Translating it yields CASSSYRGSGANVLTF.

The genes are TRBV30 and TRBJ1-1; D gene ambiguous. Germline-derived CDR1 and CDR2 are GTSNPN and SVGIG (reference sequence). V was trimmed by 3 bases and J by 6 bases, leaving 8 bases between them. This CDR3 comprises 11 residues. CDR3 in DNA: TGTGCCTGGAGACAAGGCGCTGAAGCTTTCTTT. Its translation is CAWRQGAEAFF.

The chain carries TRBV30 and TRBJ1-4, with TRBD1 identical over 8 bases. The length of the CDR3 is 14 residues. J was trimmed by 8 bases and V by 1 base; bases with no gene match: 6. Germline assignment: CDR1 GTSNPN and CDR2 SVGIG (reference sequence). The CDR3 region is CAWSEGRGQEKLFF. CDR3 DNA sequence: TGTGCCTGGAGTGAAGGCAGGGGGCAAGAAAAACTGTTTTTT.

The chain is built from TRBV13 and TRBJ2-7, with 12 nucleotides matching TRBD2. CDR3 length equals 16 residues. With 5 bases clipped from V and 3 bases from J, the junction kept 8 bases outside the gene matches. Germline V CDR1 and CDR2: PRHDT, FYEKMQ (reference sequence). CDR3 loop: CASSPGTSGRNYEQYF. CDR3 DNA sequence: TGTGCCAGCAGCCCAGGGACTAGCGGGCGGAACTACGAGCAGTACTTC.

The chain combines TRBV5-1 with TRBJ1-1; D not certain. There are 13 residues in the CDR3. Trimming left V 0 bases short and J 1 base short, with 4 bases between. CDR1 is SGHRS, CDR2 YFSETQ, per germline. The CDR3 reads CASSLAANTEAFF. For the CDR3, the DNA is TGCGCCAGCAGCTTGGCCGCGAACACTGAAGCTTTCTTT.

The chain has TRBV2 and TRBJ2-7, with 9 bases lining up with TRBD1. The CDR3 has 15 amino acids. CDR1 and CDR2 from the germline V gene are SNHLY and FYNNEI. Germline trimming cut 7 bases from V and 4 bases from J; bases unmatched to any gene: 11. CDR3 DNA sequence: TGTGCCAGCACTTTTGGACAGGGGAGGGGATACGAGCAGTACTTC. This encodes CASTFGQGRGYEQYF.

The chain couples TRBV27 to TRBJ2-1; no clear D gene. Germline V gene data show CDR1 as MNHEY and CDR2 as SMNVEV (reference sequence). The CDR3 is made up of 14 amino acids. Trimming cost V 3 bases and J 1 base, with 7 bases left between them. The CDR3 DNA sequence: TGTGCCAGCAGTTTTCTCGTTTCCTACAATGAGCAGTTCTTC. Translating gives CASSFLVSYNEQFF.

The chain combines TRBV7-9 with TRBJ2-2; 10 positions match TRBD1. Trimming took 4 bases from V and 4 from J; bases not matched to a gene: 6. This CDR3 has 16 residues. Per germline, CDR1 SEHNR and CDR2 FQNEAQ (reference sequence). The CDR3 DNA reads TGTGCCAGCAGCTGGCGGACAGGGGGGAGCACCGGGGAGCTGTTTTTT. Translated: CASSWRTGGSTGELFF.

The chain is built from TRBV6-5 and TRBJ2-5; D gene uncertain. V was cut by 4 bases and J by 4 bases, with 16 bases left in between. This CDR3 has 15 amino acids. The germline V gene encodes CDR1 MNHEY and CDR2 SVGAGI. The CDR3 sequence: CASSSEPRIRETQYF. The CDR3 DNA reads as TGTGCCAGCAGTTCCGAGCCCCGGATAAGAGAGACCCAGTACTTC.

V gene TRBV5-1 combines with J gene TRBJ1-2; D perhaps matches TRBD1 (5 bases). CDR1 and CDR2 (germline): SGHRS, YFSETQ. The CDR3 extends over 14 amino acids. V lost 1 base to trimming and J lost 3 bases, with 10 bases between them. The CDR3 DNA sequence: TGCGCCAGCAGCTTGTATCAGGGAGACTATGGCTACACCTTC. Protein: CASSLYQGDYGYTF.

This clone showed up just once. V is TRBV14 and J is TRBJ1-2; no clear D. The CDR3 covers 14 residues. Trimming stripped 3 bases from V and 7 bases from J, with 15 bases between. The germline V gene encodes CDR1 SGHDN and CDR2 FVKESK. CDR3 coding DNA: TGTGCCAGCAGCCAGCCGCCTTGGTCAATTGGCTACACCTTC. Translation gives CASSQPPWSIGYTF.

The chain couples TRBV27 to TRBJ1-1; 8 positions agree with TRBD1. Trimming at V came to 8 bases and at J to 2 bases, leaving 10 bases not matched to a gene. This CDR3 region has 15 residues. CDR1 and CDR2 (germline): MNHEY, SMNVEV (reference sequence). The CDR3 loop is CASRDRWVGNTEAFF. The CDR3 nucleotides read TGTGCCAGCCGGGACAGGTGGGTCGGAAACACTGAAGCTTTCTTT.

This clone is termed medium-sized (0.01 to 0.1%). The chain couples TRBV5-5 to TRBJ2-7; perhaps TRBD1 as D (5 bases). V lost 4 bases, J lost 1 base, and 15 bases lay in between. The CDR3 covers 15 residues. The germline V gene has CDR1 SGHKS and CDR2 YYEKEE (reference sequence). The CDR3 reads CASSKGHTTSYEQYF. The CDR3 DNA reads TGTGCCAGCAGCAAGGGGCATACCACTTCCTACGAGCAGTACTTC. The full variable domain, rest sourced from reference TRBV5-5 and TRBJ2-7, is DAGVTQSPTHLIKTRGQQVTLRCSPISGHKSVSWYQQVLGQGPQFIFQYYEKEERGRGNFPDRFSARQFPNYSSELNVNALLLGDSALYLCASSKGHTTSYEQYFGPGTRLTVT.

The CDR3 nucleotides read TGTGCCAGCAGCTCCTCTGGGACAGGGGGCTTAGAGACCCAGTACTTC. The encoded protein is CASSSSGTGGLETQYF. The chain combines TRBV7-9 with TRBJ2-5; 12 bases align to TRBD1. Germline V CDR1 and CDR2: SEHNR, FQNEAQ (reference sequence). J was trimmed by 4 bases and V by 4 bases; bases with no gene match: 7. The CDR3 length is 16 residues.

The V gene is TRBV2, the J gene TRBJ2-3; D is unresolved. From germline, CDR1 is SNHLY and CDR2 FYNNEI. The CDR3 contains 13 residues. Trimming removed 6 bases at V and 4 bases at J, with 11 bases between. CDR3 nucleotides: TGTGCCAGCAGCCCAAGGAGCGCAGATACGCAGTATTTT. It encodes CASSPRSADTQYF.

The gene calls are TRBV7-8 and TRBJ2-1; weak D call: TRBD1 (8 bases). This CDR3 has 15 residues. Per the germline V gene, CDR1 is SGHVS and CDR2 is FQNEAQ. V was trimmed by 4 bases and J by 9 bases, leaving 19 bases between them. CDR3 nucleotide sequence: TGTGCCAGCAGCTCCCCAGACAGGGGCGGGGGTGAGCAGTTCTTC. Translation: CASSSPDRGGGEQFF.

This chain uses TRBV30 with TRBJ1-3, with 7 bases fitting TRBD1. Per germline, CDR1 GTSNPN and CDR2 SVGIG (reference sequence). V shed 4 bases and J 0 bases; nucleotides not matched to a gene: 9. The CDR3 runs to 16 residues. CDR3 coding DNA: TGTGCCTGGACCGACGGGACAGACTACTCTGGAAACACCATATATTTT. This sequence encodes CAWTDGTDYSGNTIYF.

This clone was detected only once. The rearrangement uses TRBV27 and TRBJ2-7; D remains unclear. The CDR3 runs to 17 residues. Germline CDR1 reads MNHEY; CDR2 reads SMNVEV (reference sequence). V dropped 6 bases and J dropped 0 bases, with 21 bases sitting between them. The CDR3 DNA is TGTGCCAGCAGCCCCCAGTGGATAGGTGTTAGCTCCTACGAGCAGTACTTC. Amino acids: CASSPQWIGVSSYEQYF.

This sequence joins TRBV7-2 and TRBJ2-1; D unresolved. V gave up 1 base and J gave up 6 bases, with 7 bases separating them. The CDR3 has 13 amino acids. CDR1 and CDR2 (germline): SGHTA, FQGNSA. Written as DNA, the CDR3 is TGTGCCAGCAGCTTAGACCAGCGCAATGAGCAGTTCTTC. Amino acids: CASSLDQRNEQFF.